This T cell receptor (beta chain) was profiled in a study of relationships among human T cell subsets. Study-wide results and caveats: Th1, Th2 and regulatory subsets overlapped substantially in CDR3 sequences.

TCR alpha and beta CDR3s were amplified from mRNA by semiquantitative ARM-PCR. ARM-PCR used tagged nested gene-specific primers, then communal superprimers for exponential amplification. TCRdb recomputed calls from the multiplex PCR reads with MiXCR, one row per CDR3 protein. The sample carries approximately 4,300 distinct CDR3 sequences, about 83% recorded once. Concerning this clonotype: The antigen is unknown.

The germline CDR1 and CDR2 sequences are SNHLY and FYNNEI. With 1 base clipped from V and 6 bases from J, the junction kept 2 bases outside the gene matches. The CDR3 runs to 15 residues. The sequencing input was total T cells sorted from blood. The rearrangement uses TRBV2 and TRBJ2-1; 11 nucleotides agree with TRBD2. The sequence came from a man aged 40-49 years in good health. The CDR3 region has the DNA TGTGCCAGCAGTGAAGAACTAGCGGGAGCCAATGAGCAGTTCTTC. This sequence encodes CASSEELAGANEQFF. Full variable domain (rest looked up from reference TRBV2 and TRBJ2-1): EPEVTQTPSHQVTQMGQEVILRCVPISNHLYFYWYRQILGQKVEFLVSFYNNEISEKSEIFDDQFSVERPDGSNFTLKIRSTKLEDSAMYFCASSEELAGANEQFFGPGTRLTVL.